This T cell receptor beta chain emerged from a study of technical replicates of blood from a handful of donors. With 3 bases clipped from V and 7 bases from J, the junction kept 5 bases outside the gene matches. Germline V gene sequence: CDR1 LNHDA, CDR2 SQIVND (reference sequence). The CDR3 contains 15 residues. Sequenced by immunoSEQ multiplex PCR; TCRdb stores in-frame clones only, minus some. The profile shows approximately 81,000 clones, around four fifths of them singletons. Sequencing input: PBMCs. The receptor was derived from a human donor in good health. Some clones in this sample may be carry-over from other donors' samples. V usage is TRBV19 and J usage is TRBJ1-6, with 8 positions matching TRBD1. The CDR3 region has the DNA TGTGCCAGTAGTATGACCGGACAGGGAAATTCACCCCTCCACTTT. The encoded protein is CASSMTGQGNSPLHF.